This T cell receptor (beta chain) was sequenced during a study of yellow fever vaccine responses in identical twins. General study results and limits: Vaccine T cell responses of twins reportedly seemed partly convergent and partly personalized.

TCRdb redid the calling of the RT-PCR reads with MiXCR, one entry per CDR3 protein. The sample holds more than 2,000 distinct CDR3 sequences, 85% to 90% seen once. This clonotype has just one count. The target antigen is unknown. Trimming removed 10 bases from V and 0 bases from J; junction bases left unmatched: 6. CDR1 is LNHDA, CDR2 SQIVND, per germline (reference sequence). CDR3 size: 14 residues. This specimen was T cells from blood (PBMCs), unsorted or a sorted subset (not recorded which), taken before or after yellow fever vaccination (not recorded which). This TCR came from a young woman who received the yellow fever vaccine. V and J are TRBV19 and TRBJ2-1; 7 positions agree with TRBD1. CDR3 DNA: TGTGCCACCAGATGGGACAGCTCCTACAATGAGCAGTTCTTC. It translates to CATRWDSSYNEQFF.